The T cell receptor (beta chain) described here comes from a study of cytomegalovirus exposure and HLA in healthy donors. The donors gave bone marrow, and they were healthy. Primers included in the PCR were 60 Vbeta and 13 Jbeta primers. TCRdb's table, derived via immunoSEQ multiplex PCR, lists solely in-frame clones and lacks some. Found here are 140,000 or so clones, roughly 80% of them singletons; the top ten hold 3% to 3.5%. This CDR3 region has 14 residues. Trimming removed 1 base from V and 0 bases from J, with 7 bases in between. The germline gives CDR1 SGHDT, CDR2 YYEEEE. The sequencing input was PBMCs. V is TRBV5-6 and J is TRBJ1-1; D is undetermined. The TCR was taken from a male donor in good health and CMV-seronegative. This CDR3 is CASSLTGLNTEAFF. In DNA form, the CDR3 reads TGTGCCAGCAGCTTGACGGGGTTGAACACTGAAGCTTTCTTT.